Presented here are 24 T cell receptor beta chains from one specimen sequenced in a study of early T cells in non-severe SARS-CoV-2 infection. TCRdb used MiXCR to reprocess the 5' RACE reads, holding one entry per CDR3 protein. The sample has 30,000 or so distinct CDR3 sequences, 5.6% seen once. The sequenced material came from whole blood. The receptors come from an adult who was a healthcare worker with PCR-confirmed SARS-CoV-2 infection or an uninfected control (not recorded which).

At least ten counts were recorded for this clonotype. The chain recombines TRBV28 with TRBJ2-4; tentative D call: TRBD2 (5 bases). The CDR3 loop spans 16 amino acids. Germline assignment: CDR1 MDHEN and CDR2 SYDVKM. The V gene lost 6 bases and the J gene lost 0 bases, with 15 bases spanning the gap. DNA for the CDR3: TGTGCCAGCAGCCCTCATACTAGTCTAGCCAAAAACATTCAGTACTTC. Translation: CASSPHTSLAKNIQYF.

This clonotype has ten or more counts. The chain links TRBV7-9 to TRBJ1-3; no reliable D call. This CDR3 has 15 amino acids. Trimming cost V 3 bases and J 2 bases, with 11 bases left between them. Germline values: CDR1 SEHNR, CDR2 FQNEAQ (reference sequence). The CDR3 bases are TGTGCCAGCAGCTTCCCGCAGACAACTGGAAACACCATATATTTT. Its translation is CASSFPQTTGNTIYF.

This clonotype was detected many times. The gene calls are TRBV28 and TRBJ1-2; D is unresolved. The V gene lost 4 bases and the J gene lost 8 bases, with 8 bases spanning the gap. The CDR3 sequence is 11 residues long. Germline assignment: CDR1 MDHEN and CDR2 SYDVKM. CDR3 DNA: TGTGCCAGCAGTTCCCCGTCGGGCTACACCTTC. It translates to CASSSPSGYTF.

There are many counts of this clonotype. The chain recombines TRBV20-1 with TRBJ2-7, with 10 bases aligning to TRBD2. Germline V CDR1 and CDR2: DFQATT, SNEGSKA (reference sequence). V lost 2 bases, J lost 7 bases, and 2 bases stayed unmatched. This CDR3 contains 12 residues. Written as DNA, the CDR3 is TGCAGTGCTAGAACTAGCGGGGCGGAGCAGTACTTC. It translates to CSARTSGAEQYF.

This clonotype has a handful of counts. This chain links TRBV4-2 with TRBJ2-3; 7 nucleotides match TRBD2. Unmatched junction bases numbered 3, after V lost 1 base and J lost 2 bases. CDR1 LGHNA and CDR2 YNFKEQ come from the germline V gene. The CDR3 covers 15 residues. CDR3 protein: CASSQVTSDTDTQYF. As DNA, the CDR3 is TGTGCCAGCAGCCAAGTAACTAGCGACACAGATACGCAGTATTTT.

This rearrangement joins TRBV5-5 to TRBJ2-7; D ambiguous. The CDR3 consists of 13 residues. Trimming stripped 2 bases from V and 4 bases from J, with 10 bases between. Germline V gene sequence: CDR1 SGHKS, CDR2 YYEKEE (reference sequence). In nucleotides, the CDR3 is TGTGCCAGCAGCTTAGCCTCCACGTACGAGCAGTACTTC. Residues: CASSLASTYEQYF.

This clonotype was found many times. The chain employs TRBV11-2 and TRBJ2-5; TRBD2 might be the D (5 bases). The CDR3 is 13 residues long. Germline CDR1 SGHAT, CDR2 FQNNGV. The V gene lost 2 bases and the J gene lost 5 bases, with 9 bases spanning the gap. The CDR3 DNA is TGTGCCAGCAGCTTAAGTAGCGCCGAGACCCAGTACTTC. Residues: CASSLSSAETQYF.

This clonotype was recorded at least ten times. In DNA, the CDR3 is TGTGCCAGCAGTTACTCCCCGACAGGGACCTACGAGCAGTACTTC. Amino acid sequence: CASSYSPTGTYEQYF. The rearrangement joins TRBV6-6 to TRBJ2-7; 7 bases fit TRBD1. Germline CDR1 is MNHNY and CDR2 is SVGAGI (reference sequence). V lost 0 bases, J lost 2 bases, and 4 bases stayed unmatched. The CDR3 has 15 amino acids.

This clonotype appeared many times. In nucleotides, the CDR3 is TGTGCCAGCAGCTTGGGGACTAGCGGAAACTACGAGCAGTACTTC. Encoded protein: CASSLGTSGNYEQYF. The chain carries TRBV5-4 and TRBJ2-7; 10 bases are a match to TRBD2. J gave up 3 bases and V 0 bases, and 3 bases lay outside the gene matches. CDR1 is SGHNT, CDR2 YYREEE, per germline (reference sequence). This CDR3 comprises 15 residues. Complete variable domain (other parts from reference TRBV5-4 and TRBJ2-7): ETGVTQSPTHLIKTRGQQVTLRCSSQSGHNTVSWYQQALGQGPQFIFQYYREEENGRGNFPPRFSGLQFPNYSSELNVNALELDDSALYLCASSLGTSGNYEQYFGPGTRLTVT.

The chain is built from TRBV20-1 and TRBJ2-1; 9 bases fit TRBD2. The CDR3 has 15 amino acids. Trimming took 4 bases from V and 0 from J; bases not matched to a gene: 4. Germline CDR1 and CDR2: DFQATT and SNEGSKA (reference sequence). The chain's CDR3 is CSATTSGSSYNEQFF. The CDR3 DNA is TGCAGTGCTACGACTAGCGGAAGCTCCTACAATGAGCAGTTCTTC.

This clonotype was seen at least ten times. The chain is built from TRBV20-1 and TRBJ1-1; 7 nucleotides match TRBD1. The length of the CDR3 is 12 residues. From germline, CDR1 is DFQATT and CDR2 SNEGSKA (reference sequence). The CDR3 sequence: CSGDRDSTEAFF. CDR3 DNA sequence: TGCAGCGGAGACAGGGACAGCACTGAAGCTTTCTTT.

CDR3 in amino acids: CASSPGQGGYEQYF. CDR3 bases: TGTGCCAGCAGTCCGGGACAGGGGGGCTACGAGCAGTACTTC. The J gene is TRBJ2-7, the V gene TRBV7-9; TRBD1 matches 11 bases. The CDR3 has 14 amino acids. Germline CDR1 is SEHNR and CDR2 is FQNEAQ (reference sequence). V shed 6 bases, J shed 3 bases, and the junction held 4 bases outside the gene matches.

For this clonotype: Just one base apart from a much larger clone, this may be a read error. V usage is TRBV7-2 and J usage is TRBJ2-3; 7 bases are a match to TRBD2. The CDR3 consists of 14 residues. CDR1 is SGHTA and CDR2 is FQGNSA in the germline V gene. The CDR3 region is CASSLVAGADTRYF. CDR3 nucleotide sequence: TGTGCCAGCAGCTTAGTGGCGGGAGCAGATACGCGGTATTTT. The variable domain in full, completed from reference TRBV7-2 and TRBJ2-3, reads GAGVSQSPSNKVTEKGKDVELRCDPISGHTALYWYRQSLGQGLEFLIYFQGNSAPDKSGLPSDRFSAERTGGSVSTLTIQRTQQEDSAVYLCASSLVAGADTRYFGPGTRLTVL.

This clonotype was counted at least ten times. This rearrangement joins TRBV18 to TRBJ2-7; D is uncertain. The CDR3 is 12 residues long. The V gene lost 2 bases and the J gene lost 1 base, with 3 bases spanning the gap. Germline V lookup: CDR1 KGHSH, CDR2 LQKENI. The CDR3 is CASSPESYEQYF. DNA of the CDR3: TGTGCCAGCTCACCAGAGTCCTACGAGCAGTACTTC. Together with reference TRBV18 and TRBJ2-7, the CDR3 gives the full variable domain: NAGVMQNPRHLVRRRGQEARLRCSPMKGHSHVYWYRQLPEEGLKFMVYLQKENIIDESGMPKERFSAEFPKEGPSILRIQQVVRGDSAAYFCASSPESYEQYFGPGTRLTVT.

This clonotype was observed many times. The junction shows a germline mismatch at one end, possibly a read error. The chain uses TRBV7-7 and TRBJ1-1; the D gene is possibly TRBD1 (6 bases). CDR3 length: 13 residues. Germline V gene lookup returns CDR1 SSHAT and CDR2 FNYEAQ (reference sequence). CDR3 DNA sequence: TGTGCTAGCAGCTTAGGACAGCACACTGAAGCTTTCTTT. It yields the protein CASSLGQHTEAFF.

This clonotype was counted ten times or more. The chain has TRBV27 and TRBJ1-5, with 7 nucleotides matching TRBD1. Germline-derived CDR1 and CDR2 are MNHEY and SMNVEV (reference sequence). Losses at the gene ends were 4 bases for V and 2 bases for J; bases not matched to a gene: 2. The CDR3 totals 14 residues. CDR3 in DNA: TGTGCCAGCAGTTCCGGACAGGGCAATCAGCCCCAGCATTTT. This sequence encodes CASSSGQGNQPQHF.

The sample holds many counts of this clonotype. V is TRBV19 and J is TRBJ2-6, with D perhaps matching TRBD2 (5 bases). CDR3 length: 14 residues. With 7 bases removed from V and 2 bases from J, the gap between germline ends came to 9 bases. Per germline, CDR1 LNHDA and CDR2 SQIVND (reference sequence). CDR3 bases: TGTGCCAGTAATGAGGGCACTGGGGCCAACGTCCTGACTTTC. Amino acid sequence: CASNEGTGANVLTF. Filled out from reference TRBV19 and TRBJ2-6, the complete variable domain reads DGGITQSPKYLFRKEGQNVTLSCEQNLNHDAMYWYRQDPGQGLRLIYYSQIVNDFQKGDIAEGYSVSREKKESFPLTVTSAQKNPTAFYLCASNEGTGANVLTFGAGSRLTVL.

V is TRBV19 and J is TRBJ2-1; 9 bases match TRBD1. CDR3 size: 13 residues. Unmatched junction bases numbered 4, after V lost 6 bases and J lost 7 bases. Per germline, CDR1 LNHDA and CDR2 SQIVND (reference sequence). The CDR3 reads CASRPTGGNEQFF. In DNA form, the CDR3 reads TGTGCCAGTAGGCCGACAGGGGGGAATGAGCAGTTCTTC.

The table lists this clonotype with many counts. The rearrangement joins TRBV6-5 to TRBJ2-5; 8 nucleotides match TRBD2. Germline CDR1 is MNHEY and CDR2 is SVGAGI. This CDR3 region has 16 residues. V shed 2 bases and J 4 bases; nucleotides not matched to a gene: 9. This chain's CDR3 is CASSYGGLALGETQYF. The CDR3 DNA reads TGTGCCAGCAGTTACGGCGGACTAGCATTGGGAGAGACCCAGTACTTC.

This clonotype was found many times. CDR3 region: CASSAGPSTDTQYF. CDR3 nucleotide sequence: TGTGCCAGCAGCGCCGGACCTAGCACAGATACGCAGTATTTT. The chain employs TRBV5-5 and TRBJ2-3; unclear D gene. The CDR3 consists of 14 residues. Germline loops: CDR1 SGHKS, CDR2 YYEKEE (reference sequence). V lost 4 bases, J lost 0 bases, and 9 bases lay in between.

This clonotype has only a few counts. The chain couples TRBV7-9 to TRBJ1-4; a weak D match, TRBD1 (5 bases). Germline V lookup: CDR1 SEHNR, CDR2 FQNEAQ (reference sequence). This CDR3 is built from 14 residues. The V end was cut by 1 base, the J end by 7 bases, with 10 bases between. DNA for the CDR3: TGTGCCAGCAGCTTAGTTCCGGGGGGTGAAAAACTGTTTTTT. This encodes CASSLVPGGEKLFF.

This clonotype is categorized as medium-sized (0.01 to 0.1%). The V call is TRBV12-3 or TRBV12-4, the J call TRBJ2-1, with 9 bases that match TRBD1. The J segment lost 4 bases and the V segment lost 2 bases, leaving 6 bases of the junction unmatched. CDR3 length equals 16 residues. The DNA for the CDR3 is TGTGCCAGCAGTTTAACAGCCGGGACAGGGTACAATGAGCAGTTCTTC. It translates to CASSLTAGTGYNEQFF.

There are a few counts of this clonotype. Given a much more abundant clone one base away, this may be a read error. The chain has TRBV6-5 and TRBJ1-2; D unclear. The length of the CDR3 is 10 residues. Germline-derived CDR1 and CDR2 are MNHEY and SVGAGI. The ends were cut back, 5 bases at V and 10 bases at J, with 8 bases in the middle. DNA for the CDR3: TGTGCCAGCAGTCGCGAAGTCTACACCTTC. It yields the protein CASSREVYTF.

This clonotype was detected ten times or more. V is TRBV27 and J is TRBJ1-2, with 9 positions matching TRBD1. CDR3 size: 16 residues. From germline, CDR1 is MNHEY and CDR2 SMNVEV (reference sequence). With V trimmed by 5 bases and J by 8 bases, 15 bases remained unmatched. The CDR3 coding sequence is TGTGCCAGCAGTCCCGGGACAGGGACGAACCTTAGGGGCTACACCTTC. The encoded protein is CASSPGTGTNLRGYTF.